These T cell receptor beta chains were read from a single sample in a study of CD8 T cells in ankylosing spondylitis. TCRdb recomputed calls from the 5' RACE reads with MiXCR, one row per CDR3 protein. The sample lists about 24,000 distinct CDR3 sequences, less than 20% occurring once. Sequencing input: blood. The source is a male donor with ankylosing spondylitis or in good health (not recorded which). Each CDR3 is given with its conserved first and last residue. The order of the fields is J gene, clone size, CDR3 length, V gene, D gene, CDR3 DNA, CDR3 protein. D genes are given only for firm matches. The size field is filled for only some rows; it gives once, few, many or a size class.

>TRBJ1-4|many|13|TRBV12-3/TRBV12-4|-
TGTGCCAGCAGTTTCCAGAGGGTGGAAAAACTGTTTTTT
CASSFQRVEKLFF
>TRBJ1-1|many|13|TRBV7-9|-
TGTGCCAGCAGCTCCCAGAACCCGATAGTGGCTTTCTTT
CASSSQNPIVAFF
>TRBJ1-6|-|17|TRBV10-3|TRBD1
TGTGCCACCCGATTCGAGGGCGCAGGGGGATATAATTCACCCCTCCACTTT
CATRFEGAGGYNSPLHF
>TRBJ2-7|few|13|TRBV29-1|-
TGCAGCGTGCGAGGTCCGGGGAGCTACGAGCAGTACTTC
CSVRGPGSYEQYF
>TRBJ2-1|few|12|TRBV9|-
TGTGCCAGCAGCGGGTGGAACAATGAGCAGTTCTTC
CASSGWNNEQFF
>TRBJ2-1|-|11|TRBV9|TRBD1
TGTGCCAGCAGCGTTGGACAGGGCGTGGTCTTC
CASSVGQGVVF
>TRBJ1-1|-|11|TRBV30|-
TGTGCCTGGAGGCCGAACACTGAAGCTTTCTTT
CAWRPNTEAFF
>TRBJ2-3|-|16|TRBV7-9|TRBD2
TGTGCCAGCAGCCCCGGACTAGCGGGAGAGGCAGATACGCAGTATTTT
CASSPGLAGEADTQYF
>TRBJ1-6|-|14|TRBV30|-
TGTGCCTGGACAAGGCCAGGGCTGAGTTCACCCCTCCACTTT
CAWTRPGLSSPLHF
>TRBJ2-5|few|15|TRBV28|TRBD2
TGTGCCAGCAGCGCGACTAGCGGAGTGATGAAGACCCAGTACTTC
CASSATSGVMKTQYF
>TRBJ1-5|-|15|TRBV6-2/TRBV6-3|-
TGTGCCAGCAGTTACGACAGGCCGCGCAATCAGCCCCAGCATTTT
CASSYDRPRNQPQHF
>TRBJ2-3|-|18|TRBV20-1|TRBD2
TGCAGTGCGGAGGACCCCCCGGTTAGCGGGAGGTTCACAGATACGCAGTATTTT
CSAEDPPVSGRFTDTQYF
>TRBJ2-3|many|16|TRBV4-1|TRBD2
TGCGCCAGCAGCCACGGGACTAGCGAGACGCAGAATACGCAGTATTTT
CASSHGTSETQNTQYF
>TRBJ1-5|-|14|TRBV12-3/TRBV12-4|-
TGTGCCAGCAAGATGGACAGTAGCAATCAGCCCCAGCATTTT
CASKMDSSNQPQHF
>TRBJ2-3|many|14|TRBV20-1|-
TGCAGTGCTTCCGACAGGGGAGGGACAGATACGCAGTATTTT
CSASDRGGTDTQYF
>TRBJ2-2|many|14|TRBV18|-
TGTGCCAGCTCACCACGTCGCCTCACCGGGGAGCTGTTTTTT
CASSPRRLTGELFF
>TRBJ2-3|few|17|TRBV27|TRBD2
TGTGCCAGCAGTTTATACGGAGCGGGGGGGGGCACAGATACGCAGTATTTT
CASSLYGAGGGTDTQYF
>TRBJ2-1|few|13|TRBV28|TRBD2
TGTGCCAGCACCCGCGGGAGGAGCAATGAGCAGTTCTTC
CASTRGRSNEQFF
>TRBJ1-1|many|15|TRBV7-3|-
TGTGCCAGCAGCCCCCGGACGGGACCCGATACTGAAGCTTTCTTT
CASSPRTGPDTEAFF
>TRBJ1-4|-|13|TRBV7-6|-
TGTGCCAGCAGCCGCAGGGTTAATGAAAAACTGTTTTTT
CASSRRVNEKLFF
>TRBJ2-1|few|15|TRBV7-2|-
TGTGCCAGCAGTCCCTGGCTAGCGCCATACAATGAGCAGTTCTTC
CASSPWLAPYNEQFF
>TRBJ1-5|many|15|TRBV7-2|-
TGTGCCAGCAGCCCTCTGGGGGGTAGTCATCAGCCCCAGCATTTT
CASSPLGGSHQPQHF
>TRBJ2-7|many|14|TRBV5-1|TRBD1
TGCGCCAGCAGCTTGCAGGGGGCGCGAAACGAGCAGTACTTC
CASSLQGARNEQYF
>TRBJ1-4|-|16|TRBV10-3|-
TGTGCCATCAGCCCGGACTTATTCGCAACTAATGAAAAACTGTTTTTT
CAISPDLFATNEKLFF
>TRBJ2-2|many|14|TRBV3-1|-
TGTGCCAGCAGCCCCCGGGGGAACACCGGGGAGCTGTTTTTT
CASSPRGNTGELFF
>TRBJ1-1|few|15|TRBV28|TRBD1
TGTGCCAGCAGTCCAGGGACAGGGTTGGACACTGAAGCTTTCTTT
CASSPGTGLDTEAFF
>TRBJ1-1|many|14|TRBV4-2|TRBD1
TGTGCCAGCAGCCAAGGACAGGGGAACACTGAAGCTTTCTTT
CASSQGQGNTEAFF
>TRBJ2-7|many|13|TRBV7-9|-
TGTGCCAGCGGCCTGGACAACTCCTACGAGCAGTACTTC
CASGLDNSYEQYF
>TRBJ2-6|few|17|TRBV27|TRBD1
TGTGCCAGCAGTTTGGTGACAGGGTTTTCTGGGGCCAACGTCCTGACTTTC
CASSLVTGFSGANVLTF
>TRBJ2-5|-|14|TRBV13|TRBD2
TGTGCCAGCAGCTCCGGACTAGCGGGAGAGACCCAGTACTTC
CASSSGLAGETQYF